The rows below give T cell receptor beta chains drawn from one sample of a study of shared clonotypes between healthy human individuals. Data came from immunoSEQ multiplex PCR; TCRdb stores just in-frame clones and leaves some out. This sample has about 300,000 clones, with over 65% found just once. Sequenced sample: memory CD4+ T cells sorted from blood. These receptors were obtained from a man younger than 45 in good health. The CDR3 runs from the conserved cysteine through the conserved F or W. A D gene is named only where the DNA matches it firmly. Size values are once, few and many counts, or a class for expanded clones, and some rows have none.

abundance	v_gene	d_gene	j_gene	len	CDR3aa	CDR3nt
.	TRBV7-8	.	TRBJ1-6	13	CASSLGRYSPLHF	TGTGCCAGCAGCTTAGGGCGCTATTCACCCCTCCACTTT
.	TRBV2	.	TRBJ2-7	11	CARRQPHEQYF	TGTGCCCGCCGGCAACCCCACGAGCAGTACTTC
.	TRBV7-3	TRBD2	TRBJ2-3	16	CASSLILAGGADTQYF	TGTGCCAGCAGCTTAATACTAGCGGGAGGAGCAGATACGCAGTATTTT
.	TRBV15	.	TRBJ1-5	13	CATAERADQPQHF	TGTGCCACCGCGGAACGAGCAGATCAGCCCCAGCATTTT
.	TRBV11-3	.	TRBJ2-5	15	CASSQGGGVQETQYF	TGTGCCAGCAGCCAGGGAGGAGGGGTACAAGAGACCCAGTACTTC
many	TRBV10-2	TRBD1	TRBJ1-2	16	CASGNRGLLINYGYTF	TGCGCCAGCGGTAACAGGGGTCTTCTGATTAACTATGGCTACACCTTC
.	TRBV27	.	TRBJ1-5	13	CASSLRYGQPQHF	TGTGCCAGCAGTTTAAGGTACGGTCAGCCCCAGCATTTT
few	TRBV2	.	TRBJ1-3	15	CASSPFTSSGNTIYF	TGTGCCAGCAGTCCATTTACCAGCTCTGGAAACACCATATATTTT
.	TRBV28	TRBD2	TRBJ2-3	18	CASSNPGGGLAIQDTQYF	TGTGCCAGCAGTAACCCAGGAGGGGGACTAGCAATCCAGGATACGCAGTATTTT
.	TRBV7-2	TRBD2	TRBJ2-3	15	CASSFTSGIGDTQYF	TGTGCCAGCAGCTTCACTAGCGGGATTGGAGATACGCAGTATTTT
.	TRBV2	TRBD1	TRBJ1-4	12	CATSGGREKLFF	TGTGCCACCTCAGGGGGCCGTGAAAAACTGTTTTTT
.	TRBV5-4	TRBD1	TRBJ2-7	15	CASSFSPGQIYEQYF	TGTGCCAGCAGCTTCAGCCCGGGACAGATCTACGAGCAGTACTTC
many	TRBV30	.	TRBJ2-6	15	CAWSAGYSGANVLTF	TGTGCCTGGAGTGCCGGCTACTCTGGGGCCAACGTCCTGACTTTC
.	TRBV2	TRBD1	TRBJ1-4	15	CASSRQGRGNEKLFF	TGTGCCAGCAGTAGACAGGGACGGGGTAATGAAAAACTGTTTTTT
.	TRBV5-1	TRBD1	TRBJ2-1	15	CASAWTGGSYNEQFF	TGCGCCAGCGCCTGGACAGGGGGGTCCTACAATGAGCAGTTCTTC